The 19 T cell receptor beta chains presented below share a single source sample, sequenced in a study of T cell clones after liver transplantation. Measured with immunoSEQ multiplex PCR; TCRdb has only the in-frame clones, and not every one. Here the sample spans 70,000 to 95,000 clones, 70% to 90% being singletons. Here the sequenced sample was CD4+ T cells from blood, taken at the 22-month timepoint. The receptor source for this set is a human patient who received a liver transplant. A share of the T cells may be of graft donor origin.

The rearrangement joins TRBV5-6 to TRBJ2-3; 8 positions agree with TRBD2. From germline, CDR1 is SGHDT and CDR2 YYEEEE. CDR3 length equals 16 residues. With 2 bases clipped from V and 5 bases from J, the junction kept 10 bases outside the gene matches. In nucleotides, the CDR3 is TGTGCCAGCAGCTTTTCTATCGCGGGAGGTGTAGATACGCAGTATTTT. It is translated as CASSFSIAGGVDTQYF.

Here the CDR3 reads CASSLDSGPFFEAFF. In nucleotides, the CDR3 is TGCGCCAGCAGCTTGGACTCGGGACCGTTTTTTGAAGCTTTCTTT. This chain links TRBV5-1 with TRBJ1-1; D might be TRBD1 (5 bases). CDR1 SGHRS and CDR2 YFSETQ come from the germline V gene. The length of the CDR3 is 15 residues. Trimming took 0 bases from V and 7 from J, leaving 16 bases between them.

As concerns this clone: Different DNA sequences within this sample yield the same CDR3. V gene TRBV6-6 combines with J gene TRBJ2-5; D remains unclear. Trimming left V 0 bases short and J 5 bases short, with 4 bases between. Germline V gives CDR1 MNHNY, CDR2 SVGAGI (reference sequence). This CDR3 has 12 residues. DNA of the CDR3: TGTGCCAGCAGTTACTCCCGCGAGACCCAGTACTTC. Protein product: CASSYSRETQYF.

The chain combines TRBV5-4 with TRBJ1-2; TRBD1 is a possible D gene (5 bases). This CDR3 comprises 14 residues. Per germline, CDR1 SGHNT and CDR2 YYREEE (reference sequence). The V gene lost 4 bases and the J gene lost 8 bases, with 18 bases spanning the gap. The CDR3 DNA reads TGTGCCAGCAGCACTCAGGGAGGGCAAGTCGGCTACACCTTC. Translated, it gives CASSTQGGQVGYTF.

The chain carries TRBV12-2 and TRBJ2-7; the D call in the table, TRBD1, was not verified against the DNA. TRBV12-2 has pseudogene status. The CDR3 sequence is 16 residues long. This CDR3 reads CASRFRDRGSVYEQYF. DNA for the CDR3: TGTGCAAGTCGCTTCCGGGACAGGGGCTCGGTGTACGAGCAGTACTTC.

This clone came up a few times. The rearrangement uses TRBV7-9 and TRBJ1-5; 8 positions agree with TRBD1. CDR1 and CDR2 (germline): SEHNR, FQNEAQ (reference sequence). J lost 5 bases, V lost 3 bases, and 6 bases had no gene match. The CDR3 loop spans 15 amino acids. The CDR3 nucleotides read TGTGCCAGCAGCTTTGGGCTGGACAGGGATCAGCCCCAGCATTTT. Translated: CASSFGLDRDQPQHF.

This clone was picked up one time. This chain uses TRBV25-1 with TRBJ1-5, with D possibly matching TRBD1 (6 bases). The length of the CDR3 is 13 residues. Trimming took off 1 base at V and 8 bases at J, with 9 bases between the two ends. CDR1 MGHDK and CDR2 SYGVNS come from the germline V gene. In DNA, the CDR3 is TGTGCCAGCAGTGAATCAGGGGTCGAGCCCCAGCATTTT. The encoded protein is CASSESGVEPQHF.

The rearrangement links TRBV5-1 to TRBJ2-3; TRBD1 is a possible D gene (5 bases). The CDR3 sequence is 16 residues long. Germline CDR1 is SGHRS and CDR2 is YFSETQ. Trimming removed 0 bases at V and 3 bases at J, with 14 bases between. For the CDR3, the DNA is TGCGCCAGCAGCTTGGGGCAGGGAATAGGTACAGATACGCAGTATTTT. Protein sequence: CASSLGQGIGTDTQYF.

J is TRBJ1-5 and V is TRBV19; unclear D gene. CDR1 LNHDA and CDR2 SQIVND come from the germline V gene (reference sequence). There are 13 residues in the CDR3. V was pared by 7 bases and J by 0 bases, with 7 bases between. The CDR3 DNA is TGTGCCAGTAACCAGAATAGCAATCAGCCCCAGCATTTT. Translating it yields CASNQNSNQPQHF.

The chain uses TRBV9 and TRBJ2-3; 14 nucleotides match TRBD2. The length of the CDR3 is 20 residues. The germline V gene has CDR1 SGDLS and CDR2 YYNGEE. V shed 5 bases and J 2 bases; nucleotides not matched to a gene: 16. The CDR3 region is CASSPAGTSGSRVTTDTQYF. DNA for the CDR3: TGTGCCAGCAGTCCAGCCGGGACTAGCGGGAGTAGGGTAACCACAGATACGCAGTATTTT.

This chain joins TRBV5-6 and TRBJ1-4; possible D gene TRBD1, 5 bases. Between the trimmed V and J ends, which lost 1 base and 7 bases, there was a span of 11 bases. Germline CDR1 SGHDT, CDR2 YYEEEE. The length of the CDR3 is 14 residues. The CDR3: CASSLTGVGEKLFF. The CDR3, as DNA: TGTGCCAGCAGCTTGACGGGGGTTGGTGAAAAACTGTTTTTT.

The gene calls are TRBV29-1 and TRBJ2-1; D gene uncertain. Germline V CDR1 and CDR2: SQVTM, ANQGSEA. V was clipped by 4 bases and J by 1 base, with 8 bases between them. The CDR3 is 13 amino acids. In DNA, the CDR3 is TGCAGCGTTGTGCCCCAGTCCTACAATGAGCAGTTCTTC. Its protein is CSVVPQSYNEQFF.

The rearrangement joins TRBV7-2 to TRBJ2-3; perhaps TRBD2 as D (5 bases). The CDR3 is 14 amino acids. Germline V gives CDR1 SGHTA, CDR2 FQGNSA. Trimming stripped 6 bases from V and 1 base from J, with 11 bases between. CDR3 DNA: TGTGCCAGCAGAAAAGCGGTTGGCACAGATACGCAGTATTTT. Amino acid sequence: CASRKAVGTDTQYF. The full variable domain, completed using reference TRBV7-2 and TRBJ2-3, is GAGVSQSPSNKVTEKGKDVELRCDPISGHTALYWYRQSLGQGLEFLIYFQGNSAPDKSGLPSDRFSAERTGGSVSTLTIQRTQQEDSAVYLCASRKAVGTDTQYFGPGTRLTVL.

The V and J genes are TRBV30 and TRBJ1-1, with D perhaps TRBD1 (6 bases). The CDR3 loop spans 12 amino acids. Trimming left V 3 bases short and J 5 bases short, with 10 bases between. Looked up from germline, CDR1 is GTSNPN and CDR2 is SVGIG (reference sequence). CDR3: CAWSRGRTEAFF. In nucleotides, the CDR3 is TGTGCCTGGAGCAGGGGTAGGACTGAAGCTTTCTTT.

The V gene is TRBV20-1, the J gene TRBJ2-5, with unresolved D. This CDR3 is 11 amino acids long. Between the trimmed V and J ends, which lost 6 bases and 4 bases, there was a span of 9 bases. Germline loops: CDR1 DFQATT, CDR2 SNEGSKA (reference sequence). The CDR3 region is CSAPSSETQYF. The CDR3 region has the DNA TGCAGTGCACCCTCCTCAGAGACCCAGTACTTC.

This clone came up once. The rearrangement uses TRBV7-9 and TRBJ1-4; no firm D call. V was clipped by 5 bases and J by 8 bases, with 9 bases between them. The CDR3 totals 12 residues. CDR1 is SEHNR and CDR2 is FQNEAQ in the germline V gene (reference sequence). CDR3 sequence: CASSNPREKLFF. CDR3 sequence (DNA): TGTGCCAGCAGCAACCCCCGGGAAAAACTGTTTTTT.

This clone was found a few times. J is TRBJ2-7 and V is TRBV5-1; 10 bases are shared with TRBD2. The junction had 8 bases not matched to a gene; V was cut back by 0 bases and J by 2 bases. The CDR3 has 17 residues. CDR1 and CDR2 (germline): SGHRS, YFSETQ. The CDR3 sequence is CASSLVASGSTAYEQYF. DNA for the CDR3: TGCGCCAGCAGCTTGGTCGCTAGCGGGAGTACCGCCTACGAGCAGTACTTC. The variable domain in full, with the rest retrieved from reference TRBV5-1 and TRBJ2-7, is KAGVTQTPRYLIKTRGQQVTLSCSPISGHRSVSWYQQTPGQGLQFLFEYFSETQRNKGNFPGRFSGRQFSNSRSEMNVSTLELGDSALYLCASSLVASGSTAYEQYFGPGTRLTVT.

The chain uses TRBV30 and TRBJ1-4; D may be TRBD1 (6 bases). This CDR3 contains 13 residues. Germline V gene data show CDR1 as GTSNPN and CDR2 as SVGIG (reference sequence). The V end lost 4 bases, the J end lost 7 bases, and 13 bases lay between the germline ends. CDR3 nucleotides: TGTGCCTGGAAATTACAGGGCAGTGAAAAACTGTTTTTT. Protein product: CAWKLQGSEKLFF.

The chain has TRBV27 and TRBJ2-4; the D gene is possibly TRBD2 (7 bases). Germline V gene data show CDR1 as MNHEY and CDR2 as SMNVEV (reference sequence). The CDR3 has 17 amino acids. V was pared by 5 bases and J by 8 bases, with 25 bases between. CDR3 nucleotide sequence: TGTGCCAGCAGTAGGGATGCTCGGGAGAGGGGGAGGGACATTCAGTACTTC. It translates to CASSRDARERGRDIQYF.